This T cell receptor beta chain was observed in a study of blood T cell repertoires in COVID-19. Study at large: Whether acute or convalescent, the COVID-19 samples came from the United States, Italy and Spain. PBMCs, B-cell-depleted T cells, or T cells provided the cDNA or gDNA that made up the material.

TCRdb keeps only in-frame clones here, not all; method: immunoSEQ multiplex PCR. This table holds under 150,000 clones, approximately 88% found once. Per germline, CDR1 MNHEY and CDR2 SVGAGI. Trimming removed 8 bases from V and 5 bases from J, with 18 bases in between. CDR3 length: 14 residues. This clonotype was sampled from a human donor in a cohort sampled during active COVID-19. This rearrangement joins TRBV6-5 to TRBJ1-2; D uncertain. What was sequenced was peripheral blood. The CDR3 DNA follows: TGTGCCAGCTCCCGGGAAACCCTAGGGTATGGCTACACCTTC. Encoded protein: CASSRETLGYGYTF.